The 2 T cell receptor beta chains listed next were all sequenced from one sample in a study of beta chain features in type 1 diabetes. Broader study findings: TCRB CDR3s were moderately but significantly shorter in Type 1 diabetes patients in all four CD4+ subsets.

Their specific antigens are unknown. The sequenced template was cDNA made from the entire isolated RNA. Data came from immunoSEQ multiplex PCR; TCRdb stores just in-frame clones and leaves some out. The table lists about 160,000 clones, around 8% of them singletons. The sequenced sample consisted of central memory CD4+ T cells from blood. The receptors come from a woman between 18 and 30 years old with type 1 diabetes.

This chain joins TRBV6-5 and TRBJ2-3; 10 positions agree with TRBD2. Per germline, CDR1 MNHEY and CDR2 SVGAGI. V gave up 5 bases and J gave up 0 bases; unmatched junction bases: 2. CDR3 length: 15 amino acids. In DNA, the CDR3 is TGTGCCAGCAGTCAGACTAGCGGGAGCACAGATACGCAGTATTTT. Amino acid sequence: CASSQTSGSTDTQYF.

The chain joins TRBV7-9 to TRBJ2-7, with 7 bases matching TRBD2. Looked up from germline, CDR1 is SEHNR and CDR2 is FQNEAQ (reference sequence). CDR3 size: 13 residues. J gave up 4 bases and V 5 bases, and 5 bases lay outside the gene matches. The CDR3 protein is CASSPGGRYEQYF. As DNA, the CDR3 is TGTGCCAGCAGCCCGGGGGGTCGATACGAGCAGTACTTC. The variable domain in full, with the rest retrieved from reference TRBV7-9 and TRBJ2-7, is DTGVSQNPRHKITKRGQNVTFRCDPISEHNRLYWYRQTLGQGPEFLTYFQNEAQLEKSRLLSDRFSAERPKGSFSTLEIQRTEQGDSAMYLCASSPGGRYEQYFGPGTRLTVT.